The rows below give T cell receptor beta chains drawn from one sample of a study of OX40 agonist ivuxolimab in advanced cancers. The method was immunoSEQ multiplex PCR; TCRdb's version includes in-frame clones alone and lacks a portion of them. The sample has 50,000 to 75,000 clones, under 95% seen once. Sequenced here: CD4+ or CD8+ T cells sorted from blood, sampled in a trial of the OX40 agonist ivuxolimab. Receptors originate from an adult with an advanced solid tumor such as melanoma, head and neck, liver or kidney cancer. Each CDR3 is given without its conserved first and last residue. D genes are given only for firm matches. Only some rows state a clone size, as once, few, many or a class for expanded clones.

NA	TRBV2	TRBJ2-2	NA	ASSRSGTLNTGELF
NA	TRBV6-6	TRBJ2-3	NA	ASSYGTDTQY
NA	TRBV27	TRBJ2-7	NA	ASSYKATSSYEQY
NA	TRBV28	TRBJ2-7	NA	ASSLIGPYEQY
TRBD2	TRBV10-3	TRBJ2-2	NA	AISPGTSGRITQSGNTGELF
NA	TRBV28	TRBJ1-1	NA	ASSLSSVTEAF
NA	TRBV11-2	TRBJ2-5	NA	ASSPTGAQETQY
NA	TRBV15	TRBJ2-7	NA	ATSRSQGREQY
TRBD1	TRBV5-1	TRBJ2-6	NA	ASSLMTGDLSGANVLT
TRBD2	TRBV29-1	TRBJ2-7	NA	SVVPSGISEQY
NA	TRBV5-1	TRBJ2-7	NA	ASSLVGTGTYEQY
NA	TRBV19	TRBJ2-3	NA	ASSSKGRRGTDTQY
NA	TRBV28	TRBJ1-2	once	ASSLGNSYGYT
NA	TRBV7-2	TRBJ2-7	NA	ASSVILAVEQY
TRBD2	TRBV7-9	TRBJ2-2	NA	ASTSALAEANTGELF
TRBD2	TRBV27	TRBJ2-7	NA	ASTTGGRASEQY